This T cell receptor (beta chain) was profiled in a study of blood T cell repertoires in COVID-19 (dated by TCRdb to the early 2020s). For the wider study: Samples from collaborators originated in the United States, Italy and Spain and spanned both the acute and convalescent phases of COVID-19. The prospective study material was composed of cDNA or gDNA derived from T cells, B-cell-depleted T cells, or PBMCs. Deeply sampled blood TCRbeta repertoires from subjects exposed to, actively infected with, or recovered from COVID-19 were included in the dataset. The repertoires were released in a freely available public database meant as a resource for research on the immune response to SARS-CoV-2. Samples came from the ongoing ImmuneRACE study (first 160 participants) plus 1,254 subjects from 6 global collaborators. A de-identified subject ID, COVID-19 status, age in years and sex were almost always included in the sample metadata. Where HLA class I and class II types were available, the types were taken from metadata supplied by the sample provider, not from assay-based typing. Overall study outcomes, separate from this receptor: The amount of clinical and demographic metadata varied by source and participant and was provided uncurated.

The immunoSEQ Assay, a bias-controlled multiplex PCR, was used to amplify TCRbeta CDR3 regions from genomic DNA. On the study's bioinformatics: The number of nucleated cells in each sample was estimated from the amplification of reference gene primers within the assay. To quantify the absolute abundance of each unique TCRbeta CDR3 rearrangement, sequence reads were collapsed and filtered. Productive Simpson clonality was computed per sample as the square root of Simpson's diversity index over productive rearrangements. Here the immuneACCESS table is served through TCRdb, limited to in-frame sequences with V and J called. Missing clones are a known gap in these copies; in checked studies unresolved V genes cover under half, and the rest lacks a known reason. The DNA was the basis for D and trimming; V, J and clone size are from that table. This sample holds 200,000 to 300,000 clones; around four fifths were observed only once. The top ten constitute around 6.4% of the sample.

Collaborating institutions collected whole blood in K2EDTA tubes following their own protocols. For TCRbeta analysis, collaborators shipped samples in one of three forms: frozen whole blood, isolated PBMCs, or DNA extracted from either of those sample types. On this clone: The clone's antigen remains unknown. The input lacks base qualities; no much larger clone sits a single base away.

There are 15 amino acids in the CDR3, from cysteine to phenylalanine inclusive. Only CDR3 DNA is held: 45 bases, read in frame from base 1. The TCR was taken from a woman in her fifties or sixties with active or convalescent COVID-19. The chain couples TRBV21-1 to TRBJ1-4. TRBV21-1 counts as a pseudogene. Sequences were obtained from peripheral blood. The bases are TGTGCCAGCAGCTTCCATGGAGACTGCGGGGAAAAACTGTTTTTT. It specifies CASSFHGDCGEKLFF.